The entry below describes one TCR beta chain. V gave up 3 bases and J gave up 11 bases; unmatched junction bases: 5. The CDR3 loop spans 12 amino acids. Looked up from germline, CDR1 is SEHNR and CDR2 is FQNEAQ (reference sequence). TCRdb passed the RT-PCR reads through MiXCR, listing each CDR3 protein once. Of more than 550,000 distinct CDR3 sequences listed, about 14% are singletons. Sequences were obtained from memory CD4+ T cells from blood. The origin of this receptor is a female donor in good health, serving as a healthy control. The V call is TRBV7-9, the J call TRBJ1-1, with 8 bases identical to TRBD1. The DNA for the CDR3 is TGTGCCAGCAGCTTCGGGACAGGTGTGGCTTTCTTT. As protein: CASSFGTGVAFF.